The 6 T cell receptor beta chains below come from one sample, sequenced in a study of T-cell reconstitution after alpha-beta-depleted transplantation in children. Construction of the TCRbeta library involved unique molecular identifiers. TCRdb reprocessed the PCR reads via MiXCR and lists one record per CDR3 protein. This sample has roughly 790,000 distinct CDR3 sequences; around 17% occur once, and the top ten carry roughly 5%. This specimen was PBMCs, mostly from graft donor cells, taken 360 days after TCRalphabeta/CD19-depleted stem cell transplant. The receptor source for this set is a male patient younger than 18 who had a stem cell transplant for acute lymphoblastic leukemia, so the T cells may come from the graft donor.

This sequence joins TRBV4-1 and TRBJ1-3, with D hard to call. Germline CDR1 reads MGHRA; CDR2 reads YSYEKL. The CDR3 is made up of 18 amino acids. V dropped 0 bases and J dropped 0 bases, with 15 bases sitting between them. The CDR3 reads CASSQDLDSSFSGNTIYF. The CDR3 nucleotides read TGCGCCAGCAGCCAAGATCTGGATTCCTCTTTCTCTGGAAACACCATATATTTT.

This clonotype was observed a few times. The genes are TRBV20-1 and TRBJ2-7; 7 bases line up with TRBD2. This CDR3 has 12 residues. The trim removed 5 bases at V and 4 bases at J, leaving 5 bases unmatched. From germline, CDR1 is DFQATT and CDR2 SNEGSKA (reference sequence). The CDR3 here is CSAPGTTYEQYF. CDR3 nucleotide sequence: TGCAGTGCTCCCGGGACTACTTACGAGCAGTACTTC.

This clonotype has only a few counts. This chain uses TRBV7-8 with TRBJ1-1; tentatively, D is TRBD1 (6 bases). The CDR3 has 17 amino acids. V was cut by 5 bases and J by 3 bases, with 22 bases left in between. The germline CDR1 and CDR2 sequences are SGHVS and FQNEAQ. DNA of the CDR3: TGTGCCAGCAGCCCACAACGGACAGTTGGGAAGTACACTGAAGCTTTCTTT. Translating gives CASSPQRTVGKYTEAFF.

The sample holds a few counts of this clonotype. V usage is TRBV7-8 and J usage is TRBJ2-6; TRBD1 agrees at 12 bases. With V trimmed by 3 bases and J by 6 bases, 12 bases remained unmatched. The CDR3 totals 19 residues. Germline V lookup: CDR1 SGHVS, CDR2 FQNEAQ. CDR3 protein: CASSFRGQGAGMAANVLTF. The CDR3 bases are TGTGCCAGCAGCTTTAGGGGACAGGGGGCTGGGATGGCGGCCAACGTCCTGACTTTC.

There are many counts of this clonotype. The rearrangement uses TRBV12-3 or TRBV12-4 and TRBJ2-7, with D tentatively TRBD1 (6 bases). The CDR3 spans 13 residues. Trimming cost V 1 base and J 4 bases, with 8 bases left between them. This chain's CDR3 is CASSLEGDYEQYF. The CDR3, as DNA: TGTGCCAGCAGTTTAGAGGGGGATTACGAGCAGTACTTC.

This clonotype was seen a few times. V and J are TRBV5-1 and TRBJ2-7; D is unresolved. This CDR3 region has 14 residues. Germline-derived CDR1 and CDR2 are SGHRS and YFSETQ. The V end lost 0 bases, the J end lost 4 bases, and 11 bases lay between the germline ends. The CDR3 DNA follows: TGCGCCAGCAGCTTGGAGGCCCTTCCGTACGAGCAGTACTTC. Encoded protein: CASSLEALPYEQYF.